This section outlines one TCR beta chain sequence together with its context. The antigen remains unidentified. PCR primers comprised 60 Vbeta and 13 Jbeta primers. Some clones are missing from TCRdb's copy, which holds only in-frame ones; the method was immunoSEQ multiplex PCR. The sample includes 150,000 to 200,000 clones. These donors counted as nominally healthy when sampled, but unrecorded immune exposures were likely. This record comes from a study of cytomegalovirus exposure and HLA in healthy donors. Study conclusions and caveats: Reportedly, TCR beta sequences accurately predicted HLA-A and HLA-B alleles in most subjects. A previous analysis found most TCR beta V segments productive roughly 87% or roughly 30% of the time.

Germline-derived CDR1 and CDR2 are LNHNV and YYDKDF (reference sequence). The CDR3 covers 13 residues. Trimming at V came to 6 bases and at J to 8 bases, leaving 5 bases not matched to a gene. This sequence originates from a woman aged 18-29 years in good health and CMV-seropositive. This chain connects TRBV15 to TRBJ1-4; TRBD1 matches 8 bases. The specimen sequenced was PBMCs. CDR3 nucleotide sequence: TGTGCCACCAGGGACAGGGATAACGAAAAACTGTTTTTT. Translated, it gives CATRDRDNEKLFF.